This is a list of T cell receptor beta chains from one sample in a study of shared clonotypes between healthy human individuals. Assay: immunoSEQ multiplex PCR; the TCRdb copy retains only in-frame clones and omits some. The sample carries 1,500,000 or so clones, roughly 95% recorded once. The sample taken for sequencing was naive CD4+ T cells sorted from blood. All receptors derive from a man in his thirties or forties in good health. CDR3s include the opening cysteine and the closing phenylalanine or tryptophan. The D gene is left open where the match is weak. The listing skips clone size in some rows; elsewhere it reads once, few, many or a size class.

>TRBJ1-3|-|-|TRBV30
TGTGCCTGTTACAGGGACTCTGGAAACACCATATATTTT
CACYRDSGNTIYF
>TRBJ2-7|-|-|TRBV15
TGTGCCACCAGCATTAGAACAGGGCAGTCCTACGAGCAGTACTTC
CATSIRTGQSYEQYF
>TRBJ1-2|-|-|TRBV19
TGTGCCAGTAGTCTGGACCGAAATGGCTACACCTTC
CASSLDRNGYTF
>TRBJ2-7|TRBD2|-|TRBV9
TGTGCCAGCAGCGTAGGCGGGAGTGCGGGAGCCCCCTACGAGCAGTACTTC
CASSVGGSAGAPYEQYF
>TRBJ2-3|-|-|TRBV11-2
TGTGCCAGCAGCTTTCCCAGTACCAGAGGCTGGGGGGCAGATACGCAGTATTTT
CASSFPSTRGWGADTQYF
>TRBJ1-5|-|-|TRBV2
TGTGCCAGCAGTGAACAGGGGCGGGCGAATCAGCCCCAGCATTTT
CASSEQGRANQPQHF
>TRBJ1-3|-|-|TRBV28
TGTGCCAGCAGTTTCTTCGGACAGAGTCTCTCTGGAAACACCATATATTTT
CASSFFGQSLSGNTIYF
>TRBJ1-3|-|-|TRBV10-3
TGTGCCATCAGTGAGTTGATGCCAGTCGGCTCTGGAAACACCATATATTTT
CAISELMPVGSGNTIYF
>TRBJ1-3|-|-|TRBV6-5
TGTGCCAGCAGTTACTCCACAGCAGTTGGAAACACCATATATTTT
CASSYSTAVGNTIYF
>TRBJ2-1|-|-|TRBV9
TGTGCCAGCAGCCAGGACTCCTTCTACAATGAGCAGTTCTTC
CASSQDSFYNEQFF
>TRBJ2-1|TRBD2|-|TRBV6-5
TGTGCCAGCAGCCGGACTAGCGGGTCCTACAATGAGCAGTTCTTC
CASSRTSGSYNEQFF
>TRBJ2-3|TRBD1|-|TRBV28
TGTGCCAGCAGTTGGGACAGGCGGGTAGATACGCAGTATTTT
CASSWDRRVDTQYF
>TRBJ1-5|-|-|TRBV6-1
TGTGCCAGCGAGAAGGGGATTGGCAATCAGCCCCAGCATTTT
CASEKGIGNQPQHF
>TRBJ1-5|-|-|TRBV7-8
TGTGCCAGCAGCTTAAGGCGAGAACAGGGTAGCCAGCCCCAGCATTTT
CASSLRREQGSQPQHF
>TRBJ1-1|TRBD1|-|TRBV5-4
TGTGCCAGCAGTCTCGACAGGGTAGGCACTGAAGCTTTCTTT
CASSLDRVGTEAFF
>TRBJ1-3|-|-|TRBV6-6
TGTGCCAGCAGCCAAACCACGGGCTCTGGAAACACCATATATTTT
CASSQTTGSGNTIYF
>TRBJ2-1|TRBD2|-|TRBV28
TGTGCCAGCACCTCCGGACTAGCAGTACATGAGCAGTTCTTC
CASTSGLAVHEQFF
>TRBJ2-3|-|-|TRBV9
TGTGCCAGCAGCGCGGCAGGAGGCACAGATACGCAGTATTTT
CASSAAGGTDTQYF
>TRBJ2-5|-|-|TRBV9
TGTGCCAGCAGCGTAGGACTCATTCCAGAGACCCAGTACTTC
CASSVGLIPETQYF
>TRBJ2-7|TRBD1|-|TRBV9
TGTGCCAGCAGCGCCGGCCGGGACAGGGGGCTTTTCGAGCAGTACTTC
CASSAGRDRGLFEQYF
>TRBJ2-2|TRBD1|-|TRBV5-8
TGTGCCAGCAGCTTGCCGGGACAGGGGAACACCGGGGAGCTGTTTTTT
CASSLPGQGNTGELFF
>TRBJ2-1|-|-|TRBV18
TGTGCCAGCTCACCGGGAGGGGACAGCTCCTACAATGAGCAGTTCTTC
CASSPGGDSSYNEQFF
>TRBJ1-4|-|once|TRBV9
TGTGCCAGCAGCGGAACCGGGACGGCGAATGAAAAACTGTTTTTT
CASSGTGTANEKLFF
>TRBJ2-5|-|-|TRBV28
TGTGCCAGCAGTCCTGCGTGGAAGGAGACCCAGTACTTC
CASSPAWKETQYF
>TRBJ2-1|TRBD2|once|TRBV5-1
TGCGCCAGCAGCTTGGCATTAGCGGGAATTAATGAGCAGTTCTTC
CASSLALAGINEQFF
>TRBJ1-3|TRBD1|-|TRBV5-4
TGTGCCAGCAGCAACTTTGGAGATATACAGGGGGTTTCGGGAAACACCATATATTTT
CASSNFGDIQGVSGNTIYF
>TRBJ1-1|TRBD1|-|TRBV2
TGTGCCAGCAGGGCCCGGGACAGGTACACTGAAGCTTTCTTT
CASRARDRYTEAFF
>TRBJ2-7|-|-|TRBV28
TGTGCCAGCAGTCCTAACTACGAGCAGTACTTC
CASSPNYEQYF
>TRBJ2-1|-|once|TRBV30
TGTGCCTGGAGTGTAGCTCCGGGGGTAGGGAATGAGCAGTTCTTC
CAWSVAPGVGNEQFF